Below, one T cell receptor (beta chain) is given with its context. Its specificity is unknown. Germline-derived CDR1 and CDR2 are MNHNY and SVGAGI (reference sequence). The CDR3 is made up of 14 amino acids. Trimming removed 5 bases at V and 2 bases at J, with 12 bases between. Repertoires were generated with immunoSEQ multiplex PCR, while TCRdb's copy carries only in-frame clones and drops some. Of about 98,000 clones in the sample, approximately 93% were seen once. This sample was taken from a study of OX40 agonist ivuxolimab in advanced cancers. Study-level information: Ivuxolimab, an agonistic anti-OX40 (CD134) antibody, was given to patients. Dose-escalation patients' cancers were hepatocellular carcinoma, melanoma, renal cell or head and neck cancer. Those enrolled were 82.7% male, with a mean age of around 57 years and ages from 23 to 79.

Study findings and constraints: Determination of antigen specificity was not performed for the expanded peripheral T cells.

The starting material was CD4+ or CD8+ T cells sorted from blood, obtained in a trial of the OX40 agonist ivuxolimab. This clonotype was sampled from an adult with an advanced solid tumor such as melanoma, head and neck, liver or kidney cancer. The chain couples TRBV6-6 to TRBJ1-1; D unresolved. CDR3: CASSRWTDNTEAFF. Written as DNA, the CDR3 is TGTGCCAGCAGTCGTTGGACGGATAACACTGAAGCTTTCTTT.